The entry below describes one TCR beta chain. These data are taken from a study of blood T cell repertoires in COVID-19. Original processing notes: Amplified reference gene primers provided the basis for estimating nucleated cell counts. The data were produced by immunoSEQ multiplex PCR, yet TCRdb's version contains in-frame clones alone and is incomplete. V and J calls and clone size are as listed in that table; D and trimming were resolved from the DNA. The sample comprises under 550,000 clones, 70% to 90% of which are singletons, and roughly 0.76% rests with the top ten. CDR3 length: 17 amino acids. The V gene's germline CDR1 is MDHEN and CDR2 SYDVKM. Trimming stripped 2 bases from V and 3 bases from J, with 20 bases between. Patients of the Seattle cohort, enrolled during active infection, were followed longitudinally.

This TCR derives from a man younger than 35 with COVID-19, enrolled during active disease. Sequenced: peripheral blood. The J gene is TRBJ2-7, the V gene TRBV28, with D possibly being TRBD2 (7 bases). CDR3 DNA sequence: TGTGCCAGCAGTTTAACATGGGCGGGGCGGGGGCTCTACGAGCAGTACTTC. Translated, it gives CASSLTWAGRGLYEQYF.